Shown below are 18 T cell receptor beta chains from a single sample sequenced in a study of technical replicates of blood from a few donors (TCRdb year 2017). The library was prepared using the immunoSEQ multiplex PCR assay. This is the immuneACCESS table as TCRdb keeps it, with only in-frame sequences that have V and J called. A part of the clones is gone; compared with another copy, unresolved V genes explain less than half, and the rest is unexplained. The table for this sample lists tens of thousands of clones; roughly 90% of them were counted only once. The biggest ten clones account for over 0.35% of the sample. The sample comprised T cells isolated from PBMCs. These receptors came from a human donor in good health.

The chain uses TRBV7-9 and TRBJ2-2; 7 nucleotides match TRBD2. J gave up 7 bases and V 6 bases, and 8 bases lay outside the gene matches. The germline gives CDR1 SEHNR, CDR2 FQNEAQ (reference sequence). CDR3 length equals 14 residues. CDR3 sequence: CASRPSPGGGELFF. The CDR3 DNA sequence: TGTGCCAGCAGACCTTCACCGGGAGGCGGGGAGCTGTTTTTT.

The chain carries TRBV27 and TRBJ2-1; 14 positions match TRBD2. This CDR3 contains 15 residues. V gave up 5 bases and J gave up 6 bases; unmatched junction bases: 3. Germline V gene data show CDR1 as MNHEY and CDR2 as SMNVEV (reference sequence). The chain's CDR3 is CASSPGTSGSNEQFF. CDR3 coding DNA: TGTGCCAGCAGTCCGGGGACTAGCGGGAGCAATGAGCAGTTCTTC.

The rearrangement joins TRBV7-2 to TRBJ1-1; D is possibly TRBD1 (5 bases). Germline CDR1 reads SGHTA; CDR2 reads FQGNSA. This CDR3 has 15 residues. Trimming took off 5 bases at V and 4 bases at J, with 17 bases between the two ends. CDR3 loop: CASSDYRSGGTEAFF. The DNA for the CDR3 is TGTGCCAGCAGCGATTACAGGAGCGGGGGCACTGAAGCTTTCTTT.

This clone was recorded a few times. The rearrangement uses TRBV6-1 and TRBJ1-2, with 7 bases matching TRBD1. This CDR3 is 14 amino acids long. The J segment lost 4 bases and the V segment lost 4 bases, leaving 6 bases of the junction unmatched. Germline CDR1 is MNHNS and CDR2 is SASEGT. The CDR3 protein is CASSGDGQVYGYTF. The CDR3 DNA reads TGTGCCAGCAGTGGAGACGGACAGGTCTATGGCTACACCTTC.

The genes are TRBV28 and TRBJ1-1; 10 positions agree with TRBD1. The germline gives CDR1 MDHEN, CDR2 SYDVKM. With 3 bases clipped from V and 5 bases from J, the junction kept 9 bases outside the gene matches. The CDR3 totals 16 residues. The CDR3 DNA reads as TGTGCCAGCAGTTTCCCCCGGGACAGGGGTCATACTGAAGCTTTCTTT. As protein: CASSFPRDRGHTEAFF. The entire variable domain, with the rest obtained from reference TRBV28 and TRBJ1-1, is as follows: DVKVTQSSRYLVKRTGEKVFLECVQDMDHENMFWYRQDPGLGLRLIYFSYDVKMKEKGDIPEGYSVSREKKERFSLILESASTNQTSMYLCASSFPRDRGHTEAFFGQGTRLTVV.

The chain carries TRBV19 and TRBJ2-1; 14 nucleotides align to TRBD2. V lost 2 bases, J lost 5 bases, and 2 bases stayed unmatched. The germline V gene encodes CDR1 LNHDA and CDR2 SQIVND (reference sequence). The CDR3 contains 16 residues. CDR3 coding DNA: TGTGCCAGTAGTATATTGGGACTAGCGGGGGACAATGAGCAGTTCTTC. Encoded protein: CASSILGLAGDNEQFF.

The J gene is TRBJ1-4, the V gene TRBV27; D perhaps matches TRBD1 (5 bases). The CDR3 loop spans 14 amino acids. The V end was cut by 5 bases, the J end by 7 bases, with 14 bases between. Germline CDR1 reads MNHEY; CDR2 reads SMNVEV (reference sequence). CDR3 in DNA: TGTGCCAGCAGTATAGGGACTTTGGGTGAAAAACTGTTTTTT. It translates to CASSIGTLGEKLFF.

The genes are TRBV29-1 and TRBJ2-2; weak D call: TRBD1 (6 bases). CDR1 SQVTM and CDR2 ANQGSEA come from the germline V gene. This CDR3 has 14 residues. Trimming stripped 5 bases from V and 1 base from J, with 11 bases between. CDR3 in DNA: TGCAGCGTTTACTGGACAGAGAACACCGGGGAGCTGTTTTTT. This encodes CSVYWTENTGELFF.

The chain carries TRBV7-9 and TRBJ2-5; 11 bases line up with TRBD2. This CDR3 region has 13 residues. V lost 8 bases and J lost 3; bases outside the gene matches: 2. The V gene's germline CDR1 is SEHNR and CDR2 FQNEAQ (reference sequence). CDR3 residues: CASELAGEETQYF. CDR3 DNA sequence: TGTGCCAGCGAACTAGCGGGAGAAGAGACCCAGTACTTC.

The V and J genes are TRBV29-1 and TRBJ2-7, with D maybe TRBD1 (5 bases). The CDR3 contains 16 residues. Germline V gene sequence: CDR1 SQVTM, CDR2 ANQGSEA. Trimming left V 7 bases short and J 1 base short, with 23 bases between. The CDR3 reads CSAILIRGKESYEQYF. CDR3 nucleotides: TGCAGCGCCATACTTATTAGGGGAAAAGAATCCTACGAGCAGTACTTC.

V gene TRBV28 combines with J gene TRBJ2-2, with unresolved D. Trimming took 6 bases from V and 1 from J, leaving 3 bases between them. CDR1 is MDHEN and CDR2 is SYDVKM in the germline V gene. The CDR3 is made up of 12 amino acids. This CDR3 is CASRQNTGELFF. Written as DNA, the CDR3 is TGTGCCAGCAGACAGAACACCGGGGAGCTGTTTTTT.

This clone came up once. The chain's CDR3 is CASVERAGAPEKLFF. The DNA of the CDR3 is TGTGCCAGCGTCGAGAGGGCGGGGGCGCCTGAAAAACTGTTTTTT. The rearrangement joins TRBV18 to TRBJ1-4; possibly TRBD1 for D (6 bases). Germline V CDR1 and CDR2: KGHSH, LQKENI. V gave up 8 bases and J gave up 7 bases, with 20 bases separating them. The CDR3 spans 15 residues. Variable domain in full (rest from reference TRBV18 and TRBJ1-4): NAGVMQNPRHLVRRRGQEARLRCSPMKGHSHVYWYRQLPEEGLKFMVYLQKENIIDESGMPKERFSAEFPKEGPSILRIQQVVRGDSAAYFCASVERAGAPEKLFFGSGTQLSVL.

The rearrangement links TRBV30 to TRBJ2-6; the D is unclear. The CDR3 consists of 15 residues. V lost 6 bases and J 4 bases, leaving 16 bases between the germline ends. Per the germline V gene, CDR1 is GTSNPN and CDR2 is SVGIG (reference sequence). CDR3 bases: TGTGCCTGCGCGAAAATAGCCTCGGGGGCCAACGTCCTGACTTTC. Translated: CACAKIASGANVLTF. The full variable domain, in which reference TRBV30 and TRBJ2-6 provide the parts outside the CDR3, is SQTIHQWPATLVQPVGSPLSLECTVEGTSNPNLYWYRQAAGRGLQLLFYSVGIGQISSEVPQNLSASRPQDRQFILSSKKLLLSDSGFYLCACAKIASGANVLTFGAGSRLTVL.

The chain has TRBV7-3 and TRBJ2-1, with D possibly matching TRBD2 (6 bases). The CDR3 is made up of 16 amino acids. CDR1 and CDR2 (germline): SGHTA, FQGTGA. V shed 2 bases and J shed 6 bases, with 17 bases lying between them. The CDR3 bases are TGTGCCAGCAGCTTAGTTCGGCGGGGCCGCGGCAATGAGCAGTTCTTC. Its translation is CASSLVRRGRGNEQFF.

The chain combines TRBV4-1 with TRBJ2-1; the D gene is possibly TRBD1 (5 bases). V lost 0 bases and J lost 6, with 12 bases in between. Germline assignment: CDR1 MGHRA and CDR2 YSYEKL. This CDR3 region has 15 residues. The CDR3 DNA is TGCGCCAGCAGCCAAGACCCTAGGGGTCTCAATGAGCAGTTCTTC. This codes for CASSQDPRGLNEQFF.

The chain is built from TRBV7-9 and TRBJ2-6, with a weak D call TRBD2 (5 bases). Trimming took 3 bases from V and 4 from J, leaving 7 bases between them. Per the germline V gene, CDR1 is SEHNR and CDR2 is FQNEAQ (reference sequence). The CDR3 consists of 14 residues. CDR3 DNA sequence: TGTGCCAGCAGCTTTACGGGGGGGGCCAACGTCCTGACTTTC. Translated: CASSFTGGANVLTF.

The chain couples TRBV28 to TRBJ1-2; TRBD1 matches 10 bases. Germline loops: CDR1 MDHEN, CDR2 SYDVKM. The CDR3 extends over 14 amino acids. The V gene end was trimmed by 4 bases and the J gene end by 6 bases; junction bases not matched to a gene: 5. The CDR3 DNA sequence: TGTGCCAGCAGTTACGGGACAGGGGCGGATGGCTACACCTTC. This codes for CASSYGTGADGYTF.

The chain recombines TRBV5-6 with TRBJ2-5, with D perhaps TRBD2 (6 bases). Germline CDR1 and CDR2: SGHDT and YYEEEE. The ends were cut back, 1 base at V and 1 base at J, with 8 bases in the middle. The CDR3 extends over 14 amino acids. The CDR3 coding sequence is TGTGCCAGCAGCTTGTGGGACTTCCAAGAGACCCAGTACTTC. Residues: CASSLWDFQETQYF. The complete variable domain, with remaining parts taken from reference TRBV5-6 and TRBJ2-5, reads DAGVTQSPTHLIKTRGQQVTLRCSPKSGHDTVSWYQQALGQGPQFIFQYYEEEERQRGNFPDRFSGHQFPNYSSELNVNALLLGDSALYLCASSLWDFQETQYFGPGTRLLVL.